Each of the 22 T cell receptor beta chains below was sequenced from the same sample in a study of cytomegalovirus exposure and HLA in healthy donors. 60 Vbeta and 13 Jbeta primers were used in PCR. The protocol was immunoSEQ multiplex PCR, while the TCRdb copy is restricted to in-frame clones and leaves out a portion. This repertoire shows some 170,000 clones, approximately 78% found once; its top ten account for approximately 7%. Sequencing was done on a sample of PBMCs. These receptors were collected from a woman younger than 45 in good health and CMV-seropositive.

The genes are TRBV11-1 and TRBJ1-1; no definite D call. V lost 3 bases and J lost 0, with 11 bases in between. The CDR3 is made up of 15 amino acids. Per the germline V gene, CDR1 is SGHAT and CDR2 is FQDESV (reference sequence). The CDR3 is CASSLRLNMNTEAFF. As DNA, the CDR3 is TGTGCCAGCAGCTTGAGGCTTAACATGAACACTGAAGCTTTCTTT.

The gene calls are TRBV5-1 and TRBJ1-1, with no clear D. Trimming shortened V by 5 bases and J by 0 bases, and 14 bases separated the two germline ends. Germline assignment: CDR1 SGHRS and CDR2 YFSETQ. The CDR3 contains 15 residues. The CDR3 coding sequence is TGCGCCAGCAGGAATGCAGGCCCTATGAACACTGAAGCTTTCTTT. Residues: CASRNAGPMNTEAFF.

This sequence joins TRBV6-5 and TRBJ1-2; D is unresolved. V gave up 5 bases and J gave up 4 bases, with 11 bases separating them. The length of the CDR3 is 13 residues. Germline V gene lookup returns CDR1 MNHEY and CDR2 SVGAGI. CDR3 DNA: TGTGCCAGCAGTCTCGTCAGGTCCTATGGCTACACCTTC. It yields the protein CASSLVRSYGYTF.

The gene calls are TRBV21-1 and TRBJ2-7; the D call in the table, TRBD2, was not verified against the DNA. TRBV21-1 is given as a pseudogene. CDR3 length equals 12 residues. The DNA for the CDR3 is TGTGCCATAATGGGACTCTCCTACGAGCAGTACTTC. It codes for CAIMGLSYEQYF.

The rearrangement links TRBV5-4 to TRBJ1-5; D remains unclear. V lost 0 bases and J lost 3, with 7 bases in between. Germline V gene sequence: CDR1 SGHNT, CDR2 YYREEE (reference sequence). This CDR3 region has 14 residues. The CDR3 DNA reads TGTGCCAGCAGCTTGGGAGGGCTCAATCAGCCCCAGCATTTT. Translated: CASSLGGLNQPQHF.

The count of this clone is one. V gene TRBV7-9 combines with J gene TRBJ2-3, with 12 positions matching TRBD2. The CDR3 loop spans 18 amino acids. The ends lost 2 bases at V and 0 bases at J; junction bases unmatched: 6. Germline values: CDR1 SEHNR, CDR2 FQNEAQ (reference sequence). The CDR3, as DNA: TGTGCCAGCAGCTTATTCCTTACTAGCGGGGGGAGCACAGATACGCAGTATTTT. This gives the protein CASSLFLTSGGSTDTQYF. Using reference TRBV7-9 and TRBJ2-3 for the parts outside the CDR3, the full variable domain is DTGVSQNPRHKITKRGQNVTFRCDPISEHNRLYWYRQTLGQGPEFLTYFQNEAQLEKSRLLSDRFSAERPKGSFSTLEIQRTEQGDSAMYLCASSLFLTSGGSTDTQYFGPGTRLTVL.

V and J are TRBV4-2 and TRBJ1-5, with D tentatively TRBD1 (5 bases). Trimming left V 4 bases short and J 4 bases short, with 11 bases between. The CDR3 is 14 residues long. Germline V lookup: CDR1 LGHNA, CDR2 YNFKEQ. The CDR3 bases are TGTGCCAGCAGCCGTAGGCACAGGAATCAGCCCCAGCATTTT. Protein product: CASSRRHRNQPQHF.

There are a few counts of this clone. V and J are TRBV6-6 and TRBJ2-2; D may be TRBD2 (6 bases). CDR1 is MNHNY and CDR2 is SVGAGI in the germline V gene (reference sequence). The length of the CDR3 is 15 residues. Trimming pared 2 bases from V and 6 bases from J, leaving 13 bases between. CDR3: CASSYGGKGAGELFF. CDR3 DNA: TGTGCCAGCAGTTACGGGGGGAAAGGGGCCGGGGAGCTGTTTTTT.

The chain uses TRBV18 and TRBJ2-3; 9 bases are shared with TRBD2. The CDR3 length is 19 residues. V shed 0 bases, J shed 0 bases, and the junction held 10 bases outside the gene matches. From germline, CDR1 is KGHSH and CDR2 LQKENI. CDR3 DNA: TGTGCCAGCTCACCACCTCGAACCGGGACTAGCCTTAGCACAGATACGCAGTATTTT. Protein: CASSPPRTGTSLSTDTQYF.

The sample holds one count of this clone. The J gene is TRBJ1-1, the V gene TRBV6-6; D is unresolved. This CDR3 spans 13 amino acids. Germline-derived CDR1 and CDR2 are MNHNY and SVGAGI (reference sequence). The germline V and J ends were trimmed by 2 bases and 1 base, with 5 bases remaining between them. The CDR3: CASSYGRNTEAFF. DNA of the CDR3: TGTGCCAGCAGTTACGGCAGGAACACTGAAGCTTTCTTT.

As to this clone: Sequence at one end of the junction differs from germline and may be a read error. The genes are TRBV7-9 and TRBJ1-1, with 9 bases matching TRBD1. The length of the CDR3 is 16 residues. The V gene's germline CDR1 is SEHNR and CDR2 FQNEAQ (reference sequence). This CDR3 is CSSSLWGTGRHTEAFF. The DNA of the CDR3 is TGTTCCAGCAGCTTATGGGGGACAGGGCGTCACACTGAAGCTTTCTTT.

The V call is TRBV9, the J call TRBJ1-3, with a weak D call TRBD1 (5 bases). The V and J ends lost 0 bases and 2 bases respectively, with 9 bases between them. In germline, CDR1 is SGDLS, CDR2 YYNGEE. The CDR3 runs 15 residues. The CDR3 here is CASSVGGRPGNTIYF. The CDR3 nucleotides read TGTGCCAGCAGCGTAGGGGGGAGGCCTGGAAACACCATATATTTT.

The chain uses TRBV27 and TRBJ1-5; maybe TRBD1 (5 bases). The CDR3 is 14 residues long. V lost 2 bases, J lost 6 bases, and 11 bases lay in between. Germline assignment: CDR1 MNHEY and CDR2 SMNVEV (reference sequence). CDR3 DNA: TGTGCCAGCAGTTTACGGGGGAGGACTCAGCCCCAGCATTTT. It is translated as CASSLRGRTQPQHF.

The chain couples TRBV7-9 to TRBJ1-1; D is possibly TRBD1 (5 bases). The germline gives CDR1 SEHNR, CDR2 FQNEAQ (reference sequence). The V gene lost 3 bases and the J gene lost 5 bases, with 13 bases spanning the gap. The CDR3 has 14 residues. The CDR3 loop reads CASSFSQGGTEAFF. The CDR3 nucleotides are TGTGCCAGCAGCTTCAGTCAGGGAGGGACTGAAGCTTTCTTT.

V and J are TRBV7-9 and TRBJ2-7; perhaps TRBD2 as D (5 bases). Germline CDR1 is SEHNR and CDR2 is FQNEAQ (reference sequence). V was pared by 0 bases and J by 0 bases, with 15 bases between. The CDR3 totals 17 residues. The CDR3 sequence is CASSLAEDSRSSYEQYF. DNA of the CDR3: TGTGCCAGCAGCTTAGCGGAGGACTCGAGGAGCTCCTACGAGCAGTACTTC.

This clone was seen only a few times. V usage is TRBV28 and J usage is TRBJ1-1; D is perhaps TRBD1 (6 bases). V shed 3 bases and J shed 4 bases, with 12 bases lying between them. Germline CDR1 is MDHEN and CDR2 is SYDVKM. This CDR3 has 14 residues. The CDR3 loop is CASSFWGRGTEAFF. The CDR3 DNA is TGTGCCAGCAGTTTTTGGGGGCGAGGCACTGAAGCTTTCTTT.

The chain couples TRBV6-5 to TRBJ1-2; 10 bases line up with TRBD1. This CDR3 has 15 residues. Trimming cost V 2 bases and J 7 bases; bases outside gene matches: 7. Germline V CDR1 and CDR2: MNHEY, SVGAGI. The CDR3 DNA follows: TGTGCCAGCAGTTACGGAGGGACAGGGGCGGGTGGCTACACCTTC. It specifies CASSYGGTGAGGYTF.

This rearrangement joins TRBV5-1 to TRBJ2-5; 8 positions agree with TRBD1. From germline, CDR1 is SGHRS and CDR2 YFSETQ. J was trimmed by 5 bases and V by 4 bases; bases with no gene match: 4. This CDR3 region has 13 residues. CDR3 loop: CASSPYRGETQYF. For the CDR3, the DNA is TGCGCCAGCAGCCCTTACAGGGGGGAGACCCAGTACTTC.

The chain links TRBV10-3 to TRBJ2-1, with 14 bases matching TRBD2. V was clipped by 6 bases and J by 9 bases; unmatched bases: 7. The germline gives CDR1 ENHRY, CDR2 SYGVKD. This CDR3 comprises 15 residues. The CDR3 spells CAIRGLAGETGEQFF. The CDR3 coding sequence is TGTGCCATCAGGGGACTAGCGGGGGAAACGGGTGAGCAGTTCTTC.

The V gene is TRBV5-6, the J gene TRBJ2-7; D uncertain. Trimming took 2 bases from V and 0 from J, leaving 3 bases between them. The CDR3 covers 12 residues. Germline lookup yields CDR1 SGHDT and CDR2 YYEEEE. The CDR3 DNA reads TGTGCCAGCAGCTTCGGCTCCTACGAGCAGTACTTC. It codes for CASSFGSYEQYF.

The rearrangement links TRBV2 to TRBJ2-5; 10 bases are a match to TRBD1. The CDR3 runs 15 residues. The germline gives CDR1 SNHLY, CDR2 FYNNEI. V was clipped by 6 bases and J by 4 bases; unmatched bases: 8. The chain's CDR3 is CASRADRGRVETQYF. As DNA, the CDR3 is TGTGCCAGCAGGGCAGACAGGGGGCGGGTAGAGACCCAGTACTTC. Looking up the rest from reference TRBV2 and TRBJ2-5 gives the full variable domain: EPEVTQTPSHQVTQMGQEVILRCVPISNHLYFYWYRQILGQKVEFLVSFYNNEISEKSEIFDDQFSVERPDGSNFTLKIRSTKLEDSAMYFCASRADRGRVETQYFGPGTRLLVL.

This clone was detected only a few times. The chain links TRBV11-2 to TRBJ1-2; possible D gene TRBD1, 6 bases. Deletions cut 1 base from V and 3 bases from J, with 9 bases between. Germline V gives CDR1 SGHAT, CDR2 FQNNGV. This CDR3 contains 14 residues. CDR3 protein: CASSLGRGDYGYTF. The CDR3 nucleotides read TGTGCCAGCAGCTTAGGCAGGGGAGACTATGGCTACACCTTC.